This paragraph reports one T cell receptor (beta chain). Its antigen remains undetermined. There are no base qualities to consult, and no much larger clone falls within one base. These data originate in a study of T cells in localized non-small cell lung cancer (TCRdb year 2020). Background for the entire study: The study analyzed T cell repertoires of 236 early-stage NSCLC patients, comparing tumors and uninvolved tumor-adjacent lungs. All 250 or so NSCLC patients in the cohort were treatment-naive and had localized lung tumors that were resected. Of the NSCLC patients, around 130 were male and roughly 110 were female, and the mean age was roughly 61 years.

The investigation overall reported the following: Uninvolved tumor-adjacent lung showed the highest T cell clonality, higher than tumor, which suggests more focused antigenic responses in the uninvolved tumor-adjacent lung. Because the study design was exploratory, TCR variables were selected using unadjusted p-values without false-discovery rate correction. Because multi-region sequencing of the tumors was not done, intratumor heterogeneity could not be ruled out. Higher blood T cell density associated with longer overall survival, while higher adjacent-lung clonality associated with shorter survival. A median of approximately 57 of the top 100 tumor clones were detected in paired uninvolved adjacent lung, and around 30 of these tumor clones were also found among the top 100 clones of the paired uninvolved adjacent lung.

Per the germline V gene, MNHNS is the CDR1 and SASEGT is the CDR2. Taken from cysteine to phenylalanine, the CDR3 has 12 residues. The CDR3 DNA has 36 bases and is translated from base 1. Trimming takes 8 bases from V and 5 bases from J, and the germline ends sit 12 bases apart. At diagnosis, tumor, uninvolved tumor-adjacent lung and peripheral blood were collected and then preserved as a mix of FFPE and fresh-frozen material. For TCR repertoire profiling, blood samples were analyzed as peripheral blood mononuclear cells. The immunoSEQ Assay was used to sequence TCR beta CDR3 regions from DNA. Per the original workflow: T cell density was computed as TCR beta template counts normalized to usable DNA estimated by amplifying housekeeping genes. Richness was estimated with the preseqR package, extrapolating to 400,000 templates for PBMC samples and 120,000 templates for tissue samples. Clonality was defined as one minus Pielou's evenness. Tissue-enriched TCRs were identified through differential abundance testing performed on productive amino-acid clonotypes, with a minimum total count of 5 and an alpha of 0.1. The Jaccard Index and the Morisita Overlap Index were used to measure how much the repertoires overlapped between compartments. GLIPH grouped TCR beta CDR3s together with public tetramer-defined viral CDR3s, and a viral motif had to include at least three viral sequences and also show V-gene enrichment. Imported from immuneACCESS, the table was reduced by TCRdb to in-frame sequences with V and J called. These copies leave out some clones; in studies compared against another copy, an unresolved V gene accounts for under half, and the cause of the remainder is not known. That table gives V, J and clone size, and the DNA gave D and trimming. Recorded for this sample are some 39,000 clones; 75% to 85% of them occurred a single time. Over 30% of the sample is held by the ten biggest clonotypes.

The chain links TRBV6-1 with TRBJ1-1; no D segment can be confidently identified. The input for sequencing was PBMCs, taken before any cancer treatment. This receptor was identified in a woman aged 40-75 years with stage II squamous cell lung carcinoma. For the CDR3, the sequence is CASWLSRTEAFF. The sequenced DNA: TGTGCCAGCTGGCTGTCGAGGACTGAAGCTTTCTTT.